This T cell receptor (beta chain) stems from a study of immune evolution from preneoplasia to lung adenocarcinoma. Of note for this clone: Its antigen is unidentified.

Two lung cancer pathologists independently confirmed each histologic diagnosis. The table came from immunoSEQ multiplex PCR; TCRdb's copy has only in-frame clones and leaves some out. The table has tens of thousands of clones, about 71% seen once. The study's findings and limits: KRAS-mutant nodules had the highest T cell clonality. Normal lung had the highest top T cell clone frequencies.

The CDR3 contains 17 residues. The V and J ends lost 3 bases and 4 bases, in that order; junction bases with no gene match: 10. From germline, CDR1 is MDHEN and CDR2 SYDVKM. Sample: FFPE invasive lung adenocarcinoma tissue. This sequence originates from a person in their sixties or seventies with lung adenocarcinoma. V and J are TRBV28 and TRBJ2-2; 8 positions match TRBD1. Written as DNA, the CDR3 is TGTGCCAGCAGTTTTTGGCAGGGGGCGTACGGCACCGGGGAGCTGTTTTTT. As protein: CASSFWQGAYGTGELFF. The complete variable domain, with remaining parts taken from reference TRBV28 and TRBJ2-2, reads DVKVTQSSRYLVKRTGEKVFLECVQDMDHENMFWYRQDPGLGLRLIYFSYDVKMKEKGDIPEGYSVSREKKERFSLILESASTNQTSMYLCASSFWQGAYGTGELFFGEGSRLTVL.